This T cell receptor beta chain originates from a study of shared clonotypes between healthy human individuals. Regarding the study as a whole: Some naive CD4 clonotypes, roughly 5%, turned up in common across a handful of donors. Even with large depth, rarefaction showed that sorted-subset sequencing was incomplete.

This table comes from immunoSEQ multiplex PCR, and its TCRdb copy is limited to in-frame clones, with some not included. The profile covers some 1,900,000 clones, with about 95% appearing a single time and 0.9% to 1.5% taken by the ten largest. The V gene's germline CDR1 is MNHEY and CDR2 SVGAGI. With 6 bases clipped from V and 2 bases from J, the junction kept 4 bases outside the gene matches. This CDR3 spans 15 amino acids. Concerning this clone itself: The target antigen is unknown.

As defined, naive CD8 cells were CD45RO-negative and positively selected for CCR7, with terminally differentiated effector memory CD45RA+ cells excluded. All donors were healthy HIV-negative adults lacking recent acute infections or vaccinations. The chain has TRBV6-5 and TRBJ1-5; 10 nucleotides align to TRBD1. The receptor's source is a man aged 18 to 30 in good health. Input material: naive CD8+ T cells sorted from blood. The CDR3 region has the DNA TGTGCCAGCAGCGACGGGACAGGGGGCAATCAGCCCCAGCATTTT. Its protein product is CASSDGTGGNQPQHF.